Below, one T cell receptor beta chain is given with its context. Its antigen remains undetermined. Base qualities are not provided; no much larger clone lies one nucleotide away. These data come from a study of identifying expanded T cells in peripheral blood (dated by TCRdb to about 2019). About the full investigation: Technical replicates were generated by sequencing separate aliquots of the same genomic DNA pool, and four replicates were compared pairwise. Study-level results and caveats: It was expected by the authors that biological variance in healthy repertoires might increase further over much longer intervals, such as months to years. The binomial model flagged approximately 1.2 differentially abundant clones between technical replicates, compared with 15 to 17 over about 2 weeks and 19 over around 4 weeks. Both the number of clones called differentially abundant and the false-positive rate were significantly reduced by the beta-binomial model across all healthy-donor time intervals. Variance in clone template counts between approximately two-week samples significantly increased with total template count across all healthy donors.

The immunoSEQ Assay, which relies on bias-controlled multiplex PCR amplification of genomic DNA, was used to profile TCRbeta CDR3 regions. Concerning the study's data processing: The absolute abundance of each unique TCRbeta CDR3 region was quantified after sequences were collapsed and filtered. Differential abundance was tested with two models: a binomial (Fisher-equivalent) model and a beta-binomial model that adds time-dependent variance fitted from healthy donors. Clones with fewer than 5 combined templates were removed, and a clone was called differentially abundant if the clone's Benjamini-Hochberg FDR was below 0.01. In the beta-binomial model, variance was expressed as a function of the total template count across the two samples, in the form v = (b*log(k)+a)^2. This is the immuneACCESS table as TCRdb keeps it, with only in-frame sequences that have V and J called. A part of the clones is gone; compared with another copy, unresolved V genes explain less than half, and the rest is unexplained. V and J calls plus clone size are reproduced from that table; the DNA served to infer D and trimming. The sample profile shows about 58,000 clones; around nine tenths of them were found once. The top ten clones comprise 3% to 4% of the sample.

No immune events, such as infections, were documented for the healthy donors during the collection period. To calibrate time-dependent variance in a beta-binomial model of T-cell clone differential abundance, blood repertoires from healthy donors were used as a training cohort. The training cohort was composed of around ten healthy donors, 3 female and 7 male. Donor ages ranged from about 25 to 64 years, with an average of 43 years. Obtained from a commercial supplier, whole blood was collected from each healthy donor at three time points set around 2 weeks apart. Genomic DNA was extracted from unsorted whole blood for immunosequencing. Sequences were obtained from blood. This sequence was found in a person aged 18-70 years in good health.

The nucleotides read TGCGCCAGCAGCCAAGATCAGGATACGACAGGGGGTAACATTCAGTACTTC. Its protein reads: CASSQDQDTTGGNIQYF. The chain uses TRBV4-1 and TRBJ2-4, with TRBD1 matching 9 junction bases. V and J are trimmed by 0 bases and 7 bases, and the gene matches miss 10 bases of the junction. The CDR3 measures 17 amino acids from cysteine to phenylalanine. Kept here is only the CDR3 DNA, which spans 51 bases and is read in frame from base 1. The germline V gene gives CDR1 as MGHRA and CDR2 as YSYEKL.